This TCR beta chain derives from a study of T cell responses to AZD1222 COVID-19 vaccine. The study, taken as a whole, reports: Dominant CD4 TCR responses targeted spike regions 160-218 and 743-854. Targets within unmutated variant regions were reportedly found for nearly half of spike-specific TCRs.

A word on this clone: Its antigen is currently unknown.

Produced via immunoSEQ multiplex PCR; TCRdb's table is partial and in-frame only. There are approximately 140,000 clones in the sample; 80% to 95% occur only once, and about 1.1% lies in the top ten. Germline values: CDR1 SGHVS, CDR2 FQNEAQ. Unmatched junction bases numbered 5, after V lost 1 base and J lost 4 bases. The CDR3 has 15 residues. The chain has TRBV7-8 and TRBJ1-2, with TRBD1 matching 8 bases. The sample was peripheral blood, taken 28 days after the second AZD1222 dose. The TCR sequence derives from an adult who received the AZD1222 COVID-19 vaccine. CDR3 DNA sequence: TGTGCCAGCAGCTTAGGCAGGGGGCAGGGCTATGGCTACACCTTC. This codes for CASSLGRGQGYGYTF.